The clone carrying this T cell receptor beta chain came up a few times. No antigen is known for it. This sample stems from a study of T-cell reconstitution after alpha-beta-depleted transplantation in children. Study-level results: Diversity and T-cell counts at one year after transplant derived mostly from new T cells. Some patients' high day-60 TCRbeta diversity was traced to surviving recipient T cells and thymic progenitors. About two months after transplant, alpha-beta T cells reportedly came from several hundred expanded graft clones.

The CDR3 is 13 residues long. V dropped 7 bases and J dropped 6 bases, with 13 bases sitting between them. The library targeted TCRbeta and was prepared with unique molecular identifiers. TCRdb reprocessed the PCR reads with MiXCR, giving one entry per CDR3 protein. The table records about 210,000 distinct CDR3 sequences, roughly 15% of them present only once. This TCR was sampled from a male patient aged 2 to 9 who had a stem cell transplant for acute lymphoblastic leukemia, so the T cells may come from the graft donor. This chain connects TRBV12-3 or TRBV12-4 to TRBJ1-5, with D tentatively TRBD1 (5 bases). The material sequenced was PBMCs, mostly from graft donor cells, taken 360 days after TCRalphabeta/CD19-depleted stem cell transplant. The CDR3 DNA reads as TGTGCCAGCACCCCGGGGGAGATTCAGCCCCAGCATTTT. Its protein is CASTPGEIQPQHF.